The 22 T cell receptor beta chains in this list originate from one sample, sequenced in a study of blood T cell repertoires in COVID-19. The data were produced by immunoSEQ multiplex PCR, yet TCRdb's version contains in-frame clones alone and is incomplete. Of around 170,000 clones in the sample, about four fifths were seen once. Material: peripheral blood. These receptors were obtained from a woman aged 40-49 years with acute or convalescent COVID-19.

This clone was seen a handful of times. The rearrangement uses TRBV3-1 (or the pseudogene TRBV3-2) and TRBJ1-1, with 7 bases aligning to TRBD1. J gave up 1 base and V 11 bases, and 19 bases lay outside the gene matches. The CDR3 is made up of 17 amino acids. Germline assignment: CDR1 LGHDT and CDR2 YNNKEL (reference sequence). The CDR3 reads CARSAPDRVSGNTEAFF. The DNA of the CDR3 is TGTGCCCGCTCGGCCCCCGACAGGGTTTCGGGGAACACTGAAGCTTTCTTT.

The chain recombines TRBV20-1 with TRBJ1-5; the D gene is possibly TRBD1 (6 bases). Trimming cost V 3 bases and J 6 bases, with 21 bases left between them. CDR1 is DFQATT and CDR2 is SNEGSKA in the germline V gene (reference sequence). The CDR3 runs 16 residues. CDR3 in DNA: TGCAGTGCTAGTTCTCCTGGGAGGGGGTCCGCTCAGCCCCAGCATTTT. This sequence encodes CSASSPGRGSAQPQHF.

This clone was seen a few times. V is TRBV11-1 and J is TRBJ2-7, with TRBD1 matching 7 bases. With 3 bases clipped from V and 4 bases from J, the junction kept 9 bases outside the gene matches. The length of the CDR3 is 15 residues. Germline-derived CDR1 and CDR2 are SGHAT and FQDESV (reference sequence). Written as DNA, the CDR3 is TGTGCCAGCAGCTTCGGACCGGGACAGCAGTACGAGCAGTACTTC. As protein: CASSFGPGQQYEQYF.

This rearrangement joins TRBV13 to TRBJ2-7, with D maybe TRBD1 (6 bases). The CDR3 has 16 residues. V was clipped by 4 bases and J by 0 bases, with 16 bases between them. Germline CDR1 is PRHDT and CDR2 is FYEKMQ (reference sequence). CDR3 sequence (DNA): TGTGCCAGCAGCTCTCCGGGACACGCGTACTCCTACGAGCAGTACTTC. Amino acids: CASSSPGHAYSYEQYF.

This sequence joins TRBV3-1 (or the pseudogene TRBV3-2) and TRBJ1-2; no clear D gene. Deletions cut 3 bases from V and 2 bases from J, with 10 bases between. The CDR3 extends over 14 amino acids. Germline assignment: CDR1 LGHDT and CDR2 YNNKEL (reference sequence). The CDR3, as DNA: TGTGCCAGCAGCCACTCGGGGTCCAACTATGGCTACACCTTC. This gives the protein CASSHSGSNYGYTF.

The genes are TRBV6-4 and TRBJ1-1; D not certain. Trimming stripped 2 bases from V and 7 bases from J, with 11 bases between. The CDR3 loop spans 13 amino acids. CDR1 and CDR2 (germline): MRHNA, SNTAGT. In DNA, the CDR3 is TGTGCCAGCAGTGACCCCAATACGAGTGAAGCTTTCTTT. Its protein is CASSDPNTSEAFF.

The J gene is TRBJ1-6, the V gene TRBV24-1, with a possible D match to TRBD1 (5 bases). V was clipped by 3 bases and J by 7 bases, with 9 bases between them. The CDR3 contains 14 residues. Germline-derived CDR1 and CDR2 are KGHDR and SFDVKD. CDR3 nucleotides: TGTGCCACCAGTGATGTGGGGCCGAATTCACCCCTCCACTTT. The encoded protein is CATSDVGPNSPLHF.

The gene calls are TRBV27 and TRBJ1-5; TRBD1 is a possible D gene (5 bases). Germline V CDR1 and CDR2: MNHEY, SMNVEV (reference sequence). The CDR3 totals 15 residues. With 1 base removed from V and 4 bases from J, the gap between germline ends came to 11 bases. The CDR3 coding sequence is TGTGCCAGCAGTTTATTTCAGGGCCTGAATCAGCCCCAGCATTTT. Translating gives CASSLFQGLNQPQHF.

This sequence joins TRBV29-1 and TRBJ2-2; possible D gene TRBD2, 7 bases. The CDR3 is made up of 15 amino acids. Germline V CDR1 and CDR2: SQVTM, ANQGSEA. The V end lost 3 bases, the J end lost 3 bases, and 14 bases lay between the germline ends. The CDR3 protein is CSVDAGAGDTGELFF. CDR3 bases: TGCAGCGTTGACGCGGGGGCGGGGGACACCGGGGAGCTGTTTTTT.

This clone has just one count. The gene calls are TRBV2 and TRBJ2-2, with D possibly TRBD2 on 5 matching bases. CDR3 length: 15 residues. Per the germline V gene, CDR1 is SNHLY and CDR2 is FYNNEI. Trimming took off 3 bases at V and 0 bases at J, with 8 bases between the two ends. The CDR3 loop reads CASSDLGANTGELFF. The CDR3 region has the DNA TGTGCCAGCAGTGATCTGGGAGCGAACACCGGGGAGCTGTTTTTT.

The chain joins TRBV23-1 to TRBJ1-6; unclear D gene. TRBV23-1 belongs to the ORF category, with a function that is uncertain. This CDR3 is 13 amino acids long. Trimming shortened V by 1 base and J by 10 bases, and 8 bases separated the two germline ends. CDR3 nucleotides: TGCGCCAGCAGTCAATGGGAGATATCACCCCTCCACTTT. This translates into CASSQWEISPLHF.

The CDR3 loop reads CASSLVLAGFQETQYF. CDR3 nucleotides: TGCGCCAGCAGCTTGGTCCTAGCGGGTTTCCAAGAGACCCAGTACTTC. This rearrangement joins TRBV5-1 to TRBJ2-5; TRBD2 matches 8 bases. Germline CDR1 is SGHRS and CDR2 is YFSETQ. This CDR3 is 16 amino acids long. The ends lost 0 bases at V and 1 base at J; junction bases unmatched: 5.

The chain couples TRBV7-8 to TRBJ2-1; TRBD2 agrees at 7 bases. Trimming cost V 5 bases and J 1 base; bases outside gene matches: 8. This CDR3 has 16 residues. Per germline, CDR1 SGHVS and CDR2 FQNEAQ. The CDR3 sequence: CASSPGGAGSYNEQFF. For the CDR3, the DNA is TGTGCCAGCAGCCCGGGAGGCGCAGGGTCCTACAATGAGCAGTTCTTC.

The chain couples TRBV2 to TRBJ2-5; TRBD1 aligns across 7 bases. In germline, CDR1 is SNHLY, CDR2 FYNNEI. Trimming took 4 bases from V and 12 from J; bases not matched to a gene: 8. The CDR3 spans 12 residues. The CDR3 spells CASSAYGDSKYF. CDR3 DNA: TGTGCCAGCAGTGCGTACGGGGACAGTAAGTACTTC.

The chain recombines TRBV11-3 with TRBJ2-2; 7 bases match TRBD2. This CDR3 is 16 amino acids long. V was clipped by 1 base and J by 6 bases; unmatched bases: 8. The germline V gene has CDR1 SGHNT and CDR2 YENEEA. As DNA, the CDR3 is TGTGCCAGCAGCTTAGTACAGGCGGGAGTAGCCGGGGAGCTGTTTTTT. As protein: CASSLVQAGVAGELFF.

This clone was counted many times. The sample carries other DNA sequences with the same CDR3. The chain has TRBV18 and TRBJ2-7; 8 bases are shared with TRBD1. After removal of 3 bases from V and 2 bases from J, the junction contained 3 bases not matched to a gene. Germline lookup yields CDR1 KGHSH and CDR2 LQKENI. The CDR3 is 14 amino acids. This CDR3 reads CASSPRQGTYEQYF. The CDR3 DNA reads as TGTGCCAGCTCACCTCGACAGGGGACCTACGAGCAGTACTTC.

This chain links TRBV27 with TRBJ2-6; a possible D gene is TRBD2 (5 bases). Trimming stripped 3 bases from V and 0 bases from J, with 12 bases between. The length of the CDR3 is 17 residues. Germline CDR1 and CDR2: MNHEY and SMNVEV (reference sequence). CDR3 nucleotide sequence: TGTGCCAGCAGTTTTTTCGGGGAAACCTCTGGGGCCAACGTCCTGACTTTC. It codes for CASSFFGETSGANVLTF.

V is TRBV5-1 and J is TRBJ1-1; no definite D call. The ends were cut back, 2 bases at V and 4 bases at J, with 6 bases in the middle. The CDR3 length is 12 residues. The V gene's germline CDR1 is SGHRS and CDR2 YFSETQ. CDR3 sequence: CASSFIGTEAFF. The CDR3, as DNA: TGCGCCAGCAGCTTTATCGGCACTGAAGCTTTCTTT. Combining the CDR3 with reference TRBV5-1 and TRBJ1-1 gives the whole variable domain KAGVTQTPRYLIKTRGQQVTLSCSPISGHRSVSWYQQTPGQGLQFLFEYFSETQRNKGNFPGRFSGRQFSNSRSEMNVSTLELGDSALYLCASSFIGTEAFFGQGTRLTVV.

J is TRBJ2-2 and V is TRBV29-1; D not resolved. The germline V and J ends were trimmed by 3 bases and 4 bases, with 9 bases remaining between them. Germline V gene sequence: CDR1 SQVTM, CDR2 ANQGSEA. CDR3 length: 13 amino acids. CDR3 DNA sequence: TGCAGCGTTGACAGGCAACTCACCGGGGAGCTGTTTTTT. It is translated as CSVDRQLTGELFF.

The chain has TRBV21-1 and TRBJ1-4. TRBV21-1 is a documented pseudogene. The CDR3 sequence is 11 residues long. DNA of the CDR3: TGTGCCAGCATCGGTAATGAAAAACTGTTTTTT. This gives the protein CASIGNEKLFF.

V is TRBV6-1 and J is TRBJ2-7; 9 bases map to TRBD1. The CDR3 consists of 13 residues. Trimming took 8 bases from V and 3 from J; bases not matched to a gene: 5. Germline CDR1 and CDR2: MNHNS and SASEGT. CDR3 loop: CASYGTGNYEQYF. As DNA, the CDR3 is TGTGCCAGCTACGGGACAGGGAACTACGAGCAGTACTTC.

This sequence joins TRBV29-1 and TRBJ1-4, with D tentatively TRBD1 (5 bases). This CDR3 is built from 12 residues. The V end lost 4 bases, the J end lost 10 bases, and 13 bases lay between the germline ends. The germline CDR1 and CDR2 sequences are SQVTM and ANQGSEA. This CDR3 reads CSVGSGEGKLFF. The CDR3 DNA reads TGCAGCGTTGGCTCGGGGGAAGGAAAACTGTTTTTT.